Below are 19 T cell receptor beta chains sequenced from a single sample in a study of control samples from healthy donors and cancer patients. Some clones are missing from TCRdb's copy, which holds only in-frame ones; the method was immunoSEQ multiplex PCR. The sample records roughly 89,000 clones, roughly 91% being singletons. The sample taken for sequencing was blood. Source of these receptors: a man aged 50 to 60 in good health.

V usage is TRBV9 and J usage is TRBJ2-2; D gene unclear. The CDR3 contains 15 residues. The germline V gene encodes CDR1 SGDLS and CDR2 YYNGEE. Between the trimmed V and J ends, which lost 0 bases and 3 bases, there was a span of 9 bases. This CDR3 reads CASSVDVHHTGELFF. The CDR3 DNA reads TGTGCCAGCAGCGTAGATGTACACCACACCGGGGAGCTGTTTTTT.

V gene TRBV5-1 combines with J gene TRBJ1-6; D perhaps matches TRBD1 (5 bases). There are 14 residues in the CDR3. V dropped 0 bases and J dropped 8 bases, with 9 bases sitting between them. Germline V gene lookup returns CDR1 SGHRS and CDR2 YFSETQ. CDR3 protein: CASSLGGIHSPLHF. In nucleotides, the CDR3 is TGCGCCAGCAGCTTGGGGGGGATTCATTCACCCCTCCACTTT.

CDR3 sequence reads: CASSLESGGYTF. Written as DNA, the CDR3 is TGCGCCAGCAGCTTGGAAAGTGGAGGCTACACCTTC. The chain couples TRBV5-1 to TRBJ1-2; D not resolved. The V gene lost 0 bases and the J gene lost 8 bases, with 8 bases spanning the gap. This CDR3 region has 12 residues. CDR1 is SGHRS, CDR2 YFSETQ, per germline.

The sample holds a few counts of this clone. The chain recombines TRBV5-1 with TRBJ1-1; D call uncertain. The CDR3 contains 13 residues. Germline CDR1 and CDR2: SGHRS and YFSETQ. Trimming pared 0 bases from V and 5 bases from J, leaving 8 bases between. The CDR3 region is CASSLGVTTEAFF. The CDR3 coding sequence is TGCGCCAGCAGCTTGGGTGTTACAACTGAAGCTTTCTTT.

The chain uses TRBV2 and TRBJ1-1, with 8 positions matching TRBD1. CDR1 and CDR2 from the germline V gene are SNHLY and FYNNEI. CDR3 size: 14 residues. Germline trimming cut 5 bases from V and 4 bases from J; bases unmatched to any gene: 6. In DNA form, the CDR3 reads TGTGCCAGCAGTTCACAGGGGGTCGGCACTGAAGCTTTCTTT. This encodes CASSSQGVGTEAFF.

Comment on this clone: An end of the junction differs from the germline gene, which may be a read error. The V and J genes are TRBV7-2 and TRBJ1-2; D might be TRBD1 (5 bases). This CDR3 spans 14 amino acids. Germline V lookup: CDR1 SGHTA, CDR2 FQGNSA. Written as DNA, the CDR3 is TGTGCCAGCAGTTTCCGGGACTGGAGAGCTGGCTATGGATTC. Amino acids: CASSFRDWRAGYGF.

The rearrangement links TRBV5-6 to TRBJ2-7; D unclear. Trimming stripped 0 bases from V and 7 bases from J, with 11 bases between. CDR1 is SGHDT and CDR2 is YYEEEE in the germline V gene. This CDR3 is built from 13 residues. CDR3 residues: CASSLEGFGEQYF. The CDR3 DNA follows: TGTGCCAGCAGCTTGGAAGGCTTCGGGGAGCAGTACTTC.

This sequence joins TRBV11-2 and TRBJ1-2, with D possibly being TRBD1 (5 bases). This CDR3 has 17 residues. The V end lost 5 bases, the J end lost 0 bases, and 19 bases lay between the germline ends. Germline CDR1 and CDR2: SGHAT and FQNNGV. CDR3 region: CASSPLVGTAANYGYTF. The DNA of the CDR3 is TGTGCCAGCAGCCCCCTGGTGGGGACTGCAGCTAACTATGGCTACACCTTC.

V is TRBV5-1 and J is TRBJ2-3, with unresolved D. Between the trimmed V and J ends, which lost 4 bases and 5 bases, there was a span of 11 bases. Per germline, CDR1 SGHRS and CDR2 YFSETQ. The length of the CDR3 is 13 residues. The CDR3 loop is CASSKLWGDTQYF. As DNA, the CDR3 is TGCGCCAGCAGCAAACTTTGGGGAGATACGCAGTATTTT.

The CDR3 DNA follows: TGTGCCAGCAGTGAGCAGGGGTTTCCGGACACTGAAGCTTTCTTT. Protein product: CASSEQGFPDTEAFF. The chain recombines TRBV6-2 or TRBV6-3 with TRBJ1-1, with TRBD1 as a possible D gene (6 bases). V lost 5 bases and J lost 3, with 16 bases in between. This CDR3 is built from 15 residues. Germline V CDR1 and CDR2: MNHEY, SVGEGT.

This clone was detected only once. This chain uses TRBV18 with TRBJ1-2; TRBD1 is a possible D gene (6 bases). This CDR3 is built from 14 residues. Germline values: CDR1 KGHSH, CDR2 LQKENI. The V gene lost 0 bases and the J gene lost 5 bases, with 10 bases spanning the gap. The CDR3 DNA is TGTGCCAGCTCACCACCGAACAGGGAATATGGCTACACCTTC. Encoded protein: CASSPPNREYGYTF.

This clone was counted once. The CDR3 bases are TGTGCCAGCAGTGCCCTTGGGGCCACAGATACGCAGTATTTT. Its protein product is CASSALGATDTQYF. This sequence joins TRBV6-4 and TRBJ2-3; D possibly corresponds to TRBD1 (5 bases). The germline V gene encodes CDR1 MRHNA and CDR2 SNTAGT. This CDR3 comprises 14 residues. V was pared by 4 bases and J by 2 bases, with 10 bases between.

The rearrangement joins TRBV6-6 to TRBJ2-7, with 8 nucleotides matching TRBD1. The germline V gene encodes CDR1 MNHNY and CDR2 SVGAGI (reference sequence). The CDR3 totals 13 residues. V dropped 5 bases and J dropped 3; count of bases not matched to a gene: 3. The CDR3 sequence: CASSITGGYEQYF. DNA of the CDR3: TGTGCCAGCAGTATAACAGGGGGCTACGAGCAGTACTTC.

The V call is TRBV10-2, the J call TRBJ2-3; tentatively, D is TRBD1 or TRBD2 (5 bases each). Germline loops: CDR1 WSHSY, CDR2 SAAADI. Trimming removed 10 bases at V and 2 bases at J, with 16 bases between. The CDR3 loop spans 14 amino acids. This chain's CDR3 is CATRDGAITDTQYF. In DNA, the CDR3 is TGCGCCACCCGGGACGGTGCGATCACAGATACGCAGTATTTT.

The rearrangement uses TRBV6-5 and TRBJ1-5, with D uncertain. The ends were cut back, 8 bases at V and 4 bases at J, with 15 bases in the middle. The germline V gene has CDR1 MNHEY and CDR2 SVGAGI. This CDR3 contains 14 residues. Here the CDR3 DNA reads TGTGCCAGCGCGAAGGTAGGCGATAATCAGCCCCAGCATTTT. It is translated as CASAKVGDNQPQHF.

The gene calls are TRBV2 and TRBJ2-1; 9 positions agree with TRBD1. CDR1 and CDR2 from the germline V gene are SNHLY and FYNNEI. The CDR3 runs to 14 residues. The J segment lost 9 bases and the V segment lost 6 bases, leaving 9 bases of the junction unmatched. The CDR3 sequence: CASRTGQGRGEQFF. The CDR3, as DNA: TGTGCCAGCAGGACTGGACAGGGGAGGGGTGAGCAGTTCTTC.

The V and J genes are TRBV30 and TRBJ1-2; D is unresolved. This CDR3 region has 13 residues. Trimming cost V 0 bases and J 3 bases, with 8 bases left between them. Per germline, CDR1 GTSNPN and CDR2 SVGIG (reference sequence). The CDR3 DNA reads TGTGCCTGGAGTGTATCCGGACACTATGGCTACACCTTC. It yields the protein CAWSVSGHYGYTF.

This rearrangement joins TRBV7-9 to TRBJ1-3, with D perhaps TRBD1 (5 bases). The germline gives CDR1 SEHNR, CDR2 FQNEAQ (reference sequence). The CDR3 is 16 amino acids. Deletions cut 4 bases from V and 3 bases from J, with 16 bases between. CDR3 residues: CASSYPRGDVGNTIYF. CDR3 in DNA: TGTGCCAGCAGCTATCCCCGTGGGGACGTTGGAAACACCATATATTTT.

The V gene is TRBV29-1, the J gene TRBJ1-2, with D perhaps matching TRBD1 (5 bases). The V end was cut by 8 bases, the J end by 7 bases, with 11 bases between. The V gene's germline CDR1 is SQVTM and CDR2 ANQGSEA. There are 10 residues in the CDR3. Here the CDR3 reads CSSGAPGYTF. CDR3 coding DNA: TGCAGCTCCGGGGCCCCTGGCTACACCTTC.